This entry is about one TCR beta chain. What this receptor recognizes is not known. A single base separates this from a much larger clone, so it may be a read error. Amplification of TCR beta CDR3 regions was carried out from RNA transcripts. A first-round RT-PCR of the TCR CDR3 used the HTBI primer set with the Qiagen OneStep RT-PCR kit. Libraries were constructed in a second round of multiplex PCR, after which size selection and purification were performed. The libraries were sequenced on an Illumina HiSeq2000 using paired-end 100 bp reads. Per the original workflow: SOAPnuke was used to process the raw data, removing reads that contained adapters or uncalled bases, had a mean Phred below 15, or lacked an exact match to the constant primer or identifier. COPE v1.2.5 was used to merge the high-quality paired reads, and each unique nucleotide sequence was defined as a clonotype. MiTCR v1.1 was used to align clonotypes to the IMGT TRBV, TRBD and TRBJ reference segments. The analysis was restricted to V-J combinations with a frequency above 0.0001, which together covered 99% to 99.2% of the repertoires. A TCS score was defined as the ratio between F50 (clonal expansion) and ExV (chaos), using BLOSUM62-based TCRdist between CDR3 peptides within each V-J. Welch's t-statistics and random forest reduced just over 500 V-J features to some 14, which were used in a naive Bayes classifier (R e1071). TCRdb reanalyzed the raw reads on its own, using fastp at Q25 for trimming and MiXCR for clone calling, and kept in-frame beta chains. Rows with a matching CDR3 protein are joined into one entry that keeps the most common DNA and genes. TCRdb, rather than the study authors, made the V and J calls. In all, the sample holds hundreds of thousands of distinct CDR3 sequences, and 15% to 19% of those were seen once. Less than 15% of the sample is in the top ten clones.

CDR1 MNHEY and CDR2 SMNVEV were looked up in the germline V gene (reference sequence). Inclusive of the bounding cysteine and phenylalanine, the CDR3 is 13 residues long. The only DNA kept is the CDR3, 39 bases in frame from the first base. Stable Graves' hyperthyroidism was defined as no progression to ophthalmopathy during 18 months of follow-up. Hyperthyroidism patients were newly diagnosed, had a disease duration of under 2 months, and were aged 18 to 65 years. Patients with uncontrolled infections, other autoimmune diseases, pregnancy or lactation were excluded. Clinical symptoms, serum thyroxine and TRAb, thyroid ultrasound, and orbital computed tomography formed the basis for the diagnoses. PBMCs were isolated from more than 9 ml of fresh peripheral blood by Ficoll-Paque density gradient centrifugation. Trizol reagent was used to extract total RNA, and RNA quality was then checked on an Agilent 2100 Bioanalyzer.

The data belong to a study of T cells in Graves' hyperthyroidism and ophthalmopathy (dated by TCRdb to between 2017 and 2020). In the study overall: Peripheral blood was sampled at the time of initial diagnosis, prior to any treatment. A discovery cohort of about a hundred patients, approximately 45 with Graves' ophthalmopathy and about 58 with stable Graves' hyperthyroidism, was used to find distinguishing TCR V-J signatures. After blood sampling, hyperthyroidism patients were treated with methimazole at a starting dose of 30 mg daily, and ophthalmopathy patients were treated with high-dose intravenous methylprednisolone. Prospective prediction of ophthalmopathy was tested in an independent validation cohort consisting of under 20 hyperthyroidism patients and approximately 16 patients who later progressed to ophthalmopathy. The 75 to 100 discovery patients were randomly split 7:3 into training and test sets. TCR Vbeta CDR3 sequencing of 130 to 150 peripheral blood samples (fewer than 45 ophthalmopathy, 75 or so hyperthyroidism and approximately 17 progressor patients) is reported in the paper. The study also compared thyroid tissue and blood T-cell repertoires from roughly six Graves' hyperthyroidism patients. Overall study results and their limits: Ophthalmopathy was separated from stable hyperthyroidism by a 13 V-J signature model, with 85% to 90% sensitivity and approximately 81% specificity obtained in cross-validation and 80%/75% obtained in testing. Blood samples also contained most of the expanded thyroid clonotypes (frequency above 0.001), which suggests that blood repertoires may reflect thyroid immune responses. In validation, progression to ophthalmopathy was predicted by the model with roughly 69% sensitivity and 72% to 80% specificity, a median of approximately 6.5 months before onset. Sample size was not statistically predetermined, and blinding of investigators to group allocation was not performed.

The receptor comes from a woman younger than 35 with Graves' hyperthyroidism. Here the chain combines TRBV27 and TRBJ2-7; the D gene is possibly TRBD2, with 6 bases matching. What was sequenced was blood. The CDR3 region reads CAGSVAEPYEQYF. In nucleotides, the sequence is TGTGCCGGCAGTGTAGCGGAGCCCTACGAGCAGTACTTC.